This TCR beta chain was documented in a study of shared clonotypes between healthy human individuals. Study summary: Each donor's CD4 naive and CD4 memory cells filled three plates apiece, CD8 naive two, and CD8 memory one. General observations from the study: Clonotypes which were not shared had lower generation probabilities than clonotypes that all four donors shared.

Genomic DNA of every subset was divided equally among multiple immunoSEQ plates. The repertoire was sequenced with immunoSEQ multiplex PCR; TCRdb's copy has only in-frame clones and lacks some. The table includes 2.3 million or so clones, roughly 93% detected once. Worth noting for this clone: What it recognizes is unknown. Other DNA sequences in this specimen translate into the identical CDR3.

Trimming took off 4 bases at V and 5 bases at J, with 8 bases between the two ends. This CDR3 has 13 residues. Germline assignment: CDR1 SNHLY and CDR2 FYNNEI. V gene TRBV2 combines with J gene TRBJ2-2, with D perhaps TRBD1 (5 bases). Sequenced material: naive CD4+ T cells from PBMCs. The subset here: CD45RA+ positively selected. The receptor was isolated from a man aged 18 to 30 in good health. Some clones in this sample may be carry-over from other donors' samples. The CDR3, as DNA: TGTGCCAGCAGTGGCCAGGGAACCGGGGAGCTGTTTTTT. Translating it yields CASSGQGTGELFF.